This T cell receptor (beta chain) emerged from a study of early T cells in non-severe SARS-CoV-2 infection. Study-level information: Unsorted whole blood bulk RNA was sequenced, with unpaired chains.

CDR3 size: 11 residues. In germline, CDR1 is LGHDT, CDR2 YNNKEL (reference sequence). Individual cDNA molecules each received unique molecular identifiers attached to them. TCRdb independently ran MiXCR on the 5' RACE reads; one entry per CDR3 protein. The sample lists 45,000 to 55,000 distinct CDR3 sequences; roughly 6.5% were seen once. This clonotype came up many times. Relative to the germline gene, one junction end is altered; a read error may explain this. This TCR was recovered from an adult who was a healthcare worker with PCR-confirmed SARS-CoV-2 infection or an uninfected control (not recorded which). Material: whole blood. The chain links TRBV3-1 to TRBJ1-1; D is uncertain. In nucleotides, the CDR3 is TGTGCCAGCAGCCGGGCCACTGAAGTTTTCTTT. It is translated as CASSRATEVFF. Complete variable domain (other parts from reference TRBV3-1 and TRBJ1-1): DTAVSQTPKYLVTQMGNDKSIKCEQNLGHDTMYWYKQDSKKFLKIMFSYNNKELIINETVPNRFSPKSPDKAHLNLHINSLELGDSAVYFCASSRATEVFFGQGTRLTVV.